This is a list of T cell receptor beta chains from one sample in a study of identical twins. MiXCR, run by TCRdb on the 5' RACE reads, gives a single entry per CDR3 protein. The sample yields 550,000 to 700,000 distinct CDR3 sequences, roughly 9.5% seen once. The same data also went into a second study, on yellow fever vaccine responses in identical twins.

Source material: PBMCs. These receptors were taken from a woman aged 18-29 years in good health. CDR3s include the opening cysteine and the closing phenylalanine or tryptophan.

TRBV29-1,CSVIAGGPSYEQYF
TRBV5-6,CASIETGGTANTGELFF
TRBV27,CASSLYQGGTGELFF
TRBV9,CASTLGSGTEAFF
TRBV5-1,CASSLRSGAPGANVLTF
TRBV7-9,CASSPRPGGDTDTQYF
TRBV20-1,CSAFDRGHDGYTF
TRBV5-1,CASSSIPGNQETQYF
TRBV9,CASSSSLETGELFF
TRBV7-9,CASSAWRTDTQYF
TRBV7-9,CASSSRDRETQYF
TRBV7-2,CASSWTSGGAGQFF
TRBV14,CASSRPEGQGINNEQFF
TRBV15,CATSRAANNHPQHF
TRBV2,CALTSADSSYNEQFF
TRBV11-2,CASRPTGLIYGYTF
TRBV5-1,CASSLALRGSGELFF
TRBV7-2,CASSWDTGGVSTGELFF
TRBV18,CASSPLGHDAEAFF
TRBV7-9,CASSTTLFLNEQFF
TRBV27,CASSSRQGARDTEAFF
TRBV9,CASSDTGTRSSYEQYF
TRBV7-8,CASSARETGSNEQFF
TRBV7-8,CASSLLRGISYNEQFF
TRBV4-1,CASSVWGGTDTQYF
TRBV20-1,CSARTAQQETQYF
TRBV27,CASSFVRVHSYEQYF
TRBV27,CASSSLDRVTEAFF
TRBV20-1,CSVDGHRYEQYF
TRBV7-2,CASSRGLNEKLFF
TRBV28,CASRNPGEGRGNTIYF
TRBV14,CASSRTLAGEPTDYEQYF
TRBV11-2,CASSLQILGDYEQYF
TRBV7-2,CASSRSLGGYEQYF
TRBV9,CASSVGRDTEAFF
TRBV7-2,CASIPGGMNTEAFF
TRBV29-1,CSSAPSQETQYF
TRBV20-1,CSARDRGRDNSPLHF
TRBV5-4,CASLLRDKRGSTDTQYF
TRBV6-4,CASSDSVGSYNEQFF
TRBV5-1,CASSLARHTDTQYF
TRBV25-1,CASRGTAGAQYF
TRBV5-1,CASNSDRPNTGELFF
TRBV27,CASSSQLTYEQYF
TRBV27,CASSQYRGHETQYF
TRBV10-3,CAISDGQTTDTQYF
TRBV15,CATSRLPGGGWNEQFF
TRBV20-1,CSARRTEENSGANVLTF
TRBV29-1,CSVEGARREGGYNEQFF
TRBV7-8,CASSHVGTGELFF
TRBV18,CASSPYLNDRAAEAFF
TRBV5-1,CASSFQDPRANSPLHF